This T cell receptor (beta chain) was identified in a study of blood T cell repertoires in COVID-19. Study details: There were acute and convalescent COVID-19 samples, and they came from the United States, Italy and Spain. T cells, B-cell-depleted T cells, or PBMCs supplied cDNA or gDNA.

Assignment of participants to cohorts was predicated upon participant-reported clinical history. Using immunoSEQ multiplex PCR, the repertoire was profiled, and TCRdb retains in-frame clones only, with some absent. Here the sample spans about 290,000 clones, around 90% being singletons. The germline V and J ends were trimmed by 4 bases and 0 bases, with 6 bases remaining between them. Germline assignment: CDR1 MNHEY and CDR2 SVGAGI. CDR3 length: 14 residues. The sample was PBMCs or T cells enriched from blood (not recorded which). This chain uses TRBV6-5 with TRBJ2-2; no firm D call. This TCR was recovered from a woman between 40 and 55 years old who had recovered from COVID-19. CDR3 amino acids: CASSSLPNTGELFF. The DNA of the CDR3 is TGTGCCAGCAGTTCCCTTCCGAACACCGGGGAGCTGTTTTTT.